This T cell receptor (beta chain) was sequenced during a study of blood T cell repertoires in COVID-19. The method was immunoSEQ multiplex PCR; TCRdb's version includes in-frame clones alone and lacks a portion of them. The table records 300,000 to 400,000 clones, approximately 86% of them present only once. Germline V CDR1 and CDR2: SGHKS, YYEKEE (reference sequence). Trimming cost V 3 bases and J 4 bases; bases outside gene matches: 14. The CDR3 runs to 17 residues. This chain uses TRBV5-5 with TRBJ1-1, with 8 bases matching TRBD1. This clonotype originated in a man aged 25-45 years with COVID-19, enrolled during active disease. Sequenced sample: peripheral blood. The CDR3 DNA reads TGTGCCAGCAGCTCCGGGACAGGAATACGATATGGCACTGAAGCTTTCTTT. Amino acid sequence: CASSSGTGIRYGTEAFF.